These 9 T cell receptor beta chains came from one sample sequenced in a study of T cell changes during pregnancy in multiple sclerosis. Assay used: immunoSEQ multiplex PCR; TCRdb lists only in-frame clones, some missing. The repertoire includes around 62,000 clones, 90% of them detected once, and around 1.4% sits in the top ten. The sequenced sample was peripheral blood, obtained in the third trimester of pregnancy. Receptors were obtained from a female donor with multiple sclerosis, enrolled in a pregnancy study.

CDR3 in amino acids: CASRLGGESTEAFF. The CDR3 nucleotides read TGTGCCAGCAGGCTAGGGGGCGAGAGCACTGAAGCTTTCTTT. This chain connects TRBV25-1 to TRBJ1-1, with 7 bases identical to TRBD1. Per the germline V gene, CDR1 is MGHDK and CDR2 is SYGVNS. This CDR3 is 14 amino acids long. With V trimmed by 6 bases and J by 4 bases, 8 bases remained unmatched. Full variable domain (remainder filled in from reference TRBV25-1 and TRBJ1-1): EADIYQTPRYLVIGTGKKITLECSQTMGHDKMYWYQQDPGMELHLIHYSYGVNSTEKGDLSSESTVSRIRTEHFPLTLESARPSHTSQYLCASRLGGESTEAFFGQGTRLTVV.

The rearrangement links TRBV29-1 to TRBJ1-4, with D maybe TRBD1 (5 bases). The CDR3 spans 16 residues. Looked up from germline, CDR1 is SQVTM and CDR2 is ANQGSEA. The germline V and J ends were trimmed by 6 bases and 2 bases, with 19 bases remaining between them. The DNA of the CDR3 is TGCAGCGTCCGCGCCGGGGGAGGATCTACTAATGAAAAACTGTTTTTT. It translates to CSVRAGGGSTNEKLFF. Variable domain in full (rest from reference TRBV29-1 and TRBJ1-4): SAVISQKPSRDICQRGTSLTIQCQVDSQVTMMFWYRQQPGQSLTLIATANQGSEATYESGFVIDKFPISRPNLTFSTLTVSNMSPEDSSIYLCSVRAGGGSTNEKLFFGSGTQLSVL.

V usage is TRBV7-8 and J usage is TRBJ2-7; D possibly corresponds to TRBD1 (6 bases). The V end lost 1 base, the J end lost 2 bases, and 9 bases lay between the germline ends. The CDR3 contains 14 residues. Germline CDR1 and CDR2: SGHVS and FQNEAQ. In DNA, the CDR3 is TGTGCCAGCAGCTTAGTACAGGGACCCTACGAGCAGTACTTC. Amino acid sequence: CASSLVQGPYEQYF.

The rearrangement joins TRBV5-1 to TRBJ2-7; TRBD2 might be the D (5 bases). V was shortened by 2 bases and J by 2 bases, with 11 bases between the two germline ends. CDR3 length: 14 amino acids. Looked up from germline, CDR1 is SGHRS and CDR2 is YFSETQ. In nucleotides, the CDR3 is TGCGCCAGCAGCTTAAACCCGGGAACCTACGAGCAGTACTTC. Its translation: CASSLNPGTYEQYF.

The chain joins TRBV19 to TRBJ2-7, with 7 bases lining up with TRBD1. Trimming at V came to 4 bases and at J to 2 bases, leaving 2 bases not matched to a gene. The germline V gene encodes CDR1 LNHDA and CDR2 SQIVND (reference sequence). The CDR3 loop spans 13 amino acids. The DNA for the CDR3 is TGTGCCAGTAGTAACAGGGGCGCCTACGAGCAGTACTTC. Its protein product is CASSNRGAYEQYF.

J is TRBJ2-7 and V is TRBV27; a possible D gene is TRBD1 (6 bases). This CDR3 spans 14 amino acids. Germline assignment: CDR1 MNHEY and CDR2 SMNVEV (reference sequence). The germline V and J ends were trimmed by 6 bases and 7 bases, with 19 bases remaining between them. The CDR3 is CASRPGHGFGEQYF. The CDR3 coding sequence is TGTGCCAGCAGACCGGGACACGGGTTCGGGGAGCAGTACTTC.

This rearrangement joins TRBV30 to TRBJ1-2; unclear D gene. Germline V CDR1 and CDR2: GTSNPN, SVGIG (reference sequence). The CDR3 consists of 11 residues. V lost 6 bases, J lost 8 bases, and 13 bases lay in between. CDR3 loop: CACSTSGGYTF. CDR3 DNA sequence: TGTGCCTGTAGCACGTCGGGAGGCTACACCTTC.

This chain connects TRBV7-2 to TRBJ2-7, with TRBD2 identical over 11 bases. J was trimmed by 2 bases and V by 1 base; bases with no gene match: 10. CDR1 and CDR2 (germline): SGHTA, FQGNSA. The CDR3 is 18 residues long. DNA for the CDR3: TGTGCCAGCAGCTTAGTTCTAGCGGGGGGATCGTCGCCCTACGAGCAGTACTTC. This translates into CASSLVLAGGSSPYEQYF.

V gene TRBV7-2 combines with J gene TRBJ2-7, with 8 bases fitting TRBD2. This CDR3 has 18 amino acids. The germline V gene encodes CDR1 SGHTA and CDR2 FQGNSA. The V segment lost 5 bases and the J segment 7 bases; nucleotides outside the gene matches: 22. The CDR3 spells CASSPGGVLVGVEREQYF. The CDR3 nucleotides are TGTGCCAGCAGCCCCGGGGGGGTACTAGTTGGGGTCGAAAGGGAGCAGTACTTC.